This T cell receptor beta chain is from a study of blood T cell repertoires in COVID-19. Study as a whole: Donors in the United States, Italy and Spain gave samples during acute or convalescent COVID-19.

The CDR3 sequence is 16 residues long. The ends lost 0 bases at V and 0 bases at J; junction bases unmatched: 3. Germline V CDR1 and CDR2: SGHRS, YFSETQ. Sequencing used immunoSEQ multiplex PCR; TCRdb keeps in-frame clones, though not all of them. The sample has about 330,000 clones, over 75% seen once; the top ten hold about 7%. Sequencing used peripheral blood. The V and J genes are TRBV5-1 and TRBJ2-3; 8 positions agree with TRBD2. The sequence derives from a human donor in a cohort sampled during active COVID-19. CDR3 sequence: CASSLVSGGSTDTQYF. CDR3 bases: TGCGCCAGCAGCTTGGTGAGCGGGGGAAGCACAGATACGCAGTATTTT.